This TCR beta chain came from a study of T cell responses to AZD1222 COVID-19 vaccine. Across the whole study: Second-dose recipients at about 4 or about 12 weeks were treated as one pooled group.

Assay used: immunoSEQ multiplex PCR; TCRdb lists only in-frame clones, some missing. The sample holds fewer than 200,000 clones, 90% to 95% seen once. Germline CDR1 and CDR2: MDHEN and SYDVKM. The germline V and J ends were trimmed by 5 bases and 6 bases, with 14 bases remaining between them. The CDR3 totals 14 residues. The sample holds one count of this clone. Antigen specificity is unknown. The study's findings and limits: Vaccine-associated CD4 TCRs ranged over spike, dominating at 160-218 and 743-854. Unmutated regions of variants are reportedly targeted by nearly half of spike-specific TCRs.

This clonotype originated in an adult in good health. The chain couples TRBV28 to TRBJ1-5, with TRBD1 as a possible D gene (5 bases). The input for sequencing was peripheral blood, taken on day 0 of AZD1222 vaccination. The CDR3 sequence: CASSTHGGVQPQHF. CDR3 nucleotides: TGTGCCAGCAGTACCCATGGGGGGGTTCAGCCCCAGCATTTT.